This T cell receptor (beta chain) originates from a study of Ad26.COV2.S vaccination and SARS-CoV-2 variants. Whole-study context: Intramuscularly, Ad26.COV2.S was given either once or twice, 56 days apart.

Described treatment: approximately 18 received Ad26.COV2.S at low or high dose, single or two shots; 5 received placebo; per-sample allocation not given. Sampling was performed 63 days after the first vaccine or placebo injection. Wuhan-strain spike was delivered by a replication-incompetent Ad26 vector. Assay: immunoSEQ multiplex PCR; the TCRdb copy retains only in-frame clones and omits some. The data contain roughly 350,000 clones, around 88% of them singletons. In germline, CDR1 is LGHNT, CDR2 FRNRAP. V trimming: 0 bases; J trimming: 9 bases; junction bases outside the gene matches: 15. This CDR3 region has 19 residues.

The starting material was peripheral blood, obtained in a trial of Ad26.COV2.S vaccine versus placebo. V usage is TRBV12-5 and J usage is TRBJ2-1; 12 bases line up with TRBD2. This receptor was obtained from a person between 18 and 65 years old who received the Ad26.COV2.S COVID-19 vaccine or a placebo. Here the CDR3 DNA reads TGTGCTAGTGGTTTGGTACCCCCATATACTAGCGGGAGGAAGGGTGAGCAGTTCTTC. Translation: CASGLVPPYTSGRKGEQFF.